This T cell receptor beta chain was sequenced for a study of T cells in Graves' hyperthyroidism and ophthalmopathy. Per germline, CDR1 MGHDK and CDR2 SYGVNS. Trimming took off 8 bases at V and 14 bases at J, with 10 bases between the two ends. The CDR3 runs 10 residues. TCR beta CDR3 regions were amplified from RNA transcripts. First-round RT-PCR with HTBI primers amplified the TCR CDR3 region. TCRdb analysed the multiplex PCR reads with MiXCR anew, one entry per CDR3 protein. The table includes hundreds of thousands of distinct CDR3 sequences, 38% detected once. Diagnostic assessment was based on clinical symptoms, serum thyroxine and TRAb, thyroid ultrasound and orbital computed tomography.

The rearrangement joins TRBV25-1 to TRBJ1-6; no clear D. The receptor was isolated from a young man with Graves' hyperthyroidism. The sequencing input was blood. CDR3: CASSRSALHF. The CDR3 nucleotides read TGTGCCAGCTCTCGGTCGGCCCTCCACTTT.